The sequence of this T cell receptor beta chain was determined in a study of blood T cell repertoires in COVID-19. Turning to the study itself: Spain, Italy and the United States supplied samples that represented acute and convalescent COVID-19. PBMCs, B-cell-depleted T cells, or T cells provided the cDNA or gDNA that made up the material.

The CDR3 is 13 amino acids. The germline CDR1 and CDR2 sequences are SGHAT and FQDESV (reference sequence). As originally analysed: Amplification from reference gene primers served as the basis for estimated nucleated cell counts. Here immunoSEQ multiplex PCR was the method, and the copy in TCRdb shows in-frame clones only, minus some. That table gives V, J and clone size, and the DNA gave D and trimming. The sample consists of 50,000 or so clones, roughly 85% of them appearing once. On this clone: Germline and junction disagree at one end, which may indicate a read error.

Sequences were obtained from peripheral blood. This receptor was identified in a man in his 70s with acute or convalescent COVID-19. The chain recombines TRBV11-1 with TRBJ1-4; D might be TRBD1 (5 bases). CDR3 in amino acids: CASSPWLGDCGIF. The CDR3 bases are TGTGCCAGCAGCCCGTGGCTCGGGGACTGCGGGATTTTT.